Listed here is a single T cell receptor (beta chain). V lost 2 bases and J lost 10, with 10 bases in between. The CDR3 length is 12 residues. Germline-derived CDR1 and CDR2 are MNHEY and SVGAGI. This record comes from a study of T-cell memory formation after mild COVID-19. TCRdb re-analysed the 5' RACE reads in MiXCR, keeping a single row per CDR3 protein. Among a few hundred thousand distinct CDR3 sequences listed, 13% to 15% were seen once. Sequencing input: PBMCs or a T cell subset sorted from them (not recorded which). The TCR originated in a young man who had mild COVID-19 (a few samples of this study predate the infection). Cell type and time point are not known. This chain uses TRBV6-5 with TRBJ2-3; D is uncertain. CDR3 amino acids: CASSYGGNAQYF. The CDR3 coding sequence is TGTGCCAGCAGTTACGGCGGTAACGCGCAGTATTTT.